The TCR beta chain described here comes from a study of blood T cell repertoires in COVID-19. Produced via immunoSEQ multiplex PCR; TCRdb's table is partial and in-frame only. The sample comprises roughly 260,000 clones, roughly 86% of which are singletons, and roughly 9.8% rests with the top ten. The CDR3 loop spans 15 amino acids. Looked up from germline, CDR1 is LGHNA and CDR2 is YSLEER. The junction had 3 bases not matched to a gene; V was cut back by 2 bases and J by 2 bases. The rearrangement links TRBV4-3 to TRBJ2-7, with 10 bases lining up with TRBD1. Sequencing input: peripheral blood. The sequence was collected from a man aged 40-49 years who had recovered from COVID-19. CDR3 DNA: TGCGCCAGCAGCCAATCGGGACAGGGGACCTACGAGCAGTACTTC. This encodes CASSQSGQGTYEQYF.